This TCR beta chain was retrieved from a study of cytomegalovirus exposure and HLA in healthy donors. With 60 Vbeta and 13 Jbeta primers, the PCR was carried out. Method: immunoSEQ multiplex PCR; TCRdb's copy keeps in-frame clones and lacks some. This sample has 120,000 to 150,000 clones; over 60% occur once, and the top ten carry about an eighth. The sequenced material came from PBMCs. This receptor was obtained from a middle-aged man in good health and CMV-seropositive.

CDR3 residues: CASGGEGLSTEAFF. The DNA of the CDR3 is TGTGCCAGCGGGGGCGAGGGGCTCTCCACTGAAGCTTTCTTT. J is TRBJ1-1 and V is TRBV2; possible D gene TRBD1, 6 bases. CDR3 size: 14 residues. Looked up from germline, CDR1 is SNHLY and CDR2 is FYNNEI. Trimming cost V 8 bases and J 4 bases, with 17 bases left between them.